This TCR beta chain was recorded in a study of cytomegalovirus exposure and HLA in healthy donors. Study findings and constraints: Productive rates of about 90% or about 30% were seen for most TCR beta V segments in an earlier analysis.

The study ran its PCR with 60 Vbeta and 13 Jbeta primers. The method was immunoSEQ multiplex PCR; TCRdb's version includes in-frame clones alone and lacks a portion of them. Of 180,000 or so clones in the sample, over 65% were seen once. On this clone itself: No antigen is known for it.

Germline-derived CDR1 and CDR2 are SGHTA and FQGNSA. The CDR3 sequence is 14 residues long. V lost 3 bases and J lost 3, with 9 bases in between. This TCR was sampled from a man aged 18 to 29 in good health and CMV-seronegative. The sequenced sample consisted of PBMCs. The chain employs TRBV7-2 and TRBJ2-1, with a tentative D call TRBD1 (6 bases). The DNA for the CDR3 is TGTGCCAGCAGCTTGGGGACAAGCTACAATGAGCAGTTCTTC. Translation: CASSLGTSYNEQFF.